The entry that follows covers one TCR beta chain sequence. Its cognate antigen is unknown. The V end was cut by 0 bases, the J end by 3 bases, with 12 bases between. CDR1 and CDR2 (germline): KGHSH, LQKENI. The CDR3 runs 16 residues. Libraries were prepared by immunoSEQ multiplex PCR; TCRdb keeps only in-frame clonotypes and omits some of them. The data contain about 180,000 clones, roughly 92% of them singletons. This entry belongs to a study of T cell responses to AZD1222 COVID-19 vaccine. Study-level findings and limits: Targets within unmutated variant regions were reportedly found for nearly half of spike-specific TCRs. All repertoire sampling was performed exclusively after the peak T cell response.

Pooling was applied to second doses at about 4 or about 12 weeks. The chain couples TRBV18 to TRBJ2-1; D gene unclear. The input for sequencing was peripheral blood, taken 28 days after the second AZD1222 dose. The receptor was derived from an adult who received the AZD1222 COVID-19 vaccine. The CDR3 bases are TGTGCCAGCTCACCACCGGGTGCCCCCAACTACAATGAGCAGTTCTTC. The encoded protein is CASSPPGAPNYNEQFF.